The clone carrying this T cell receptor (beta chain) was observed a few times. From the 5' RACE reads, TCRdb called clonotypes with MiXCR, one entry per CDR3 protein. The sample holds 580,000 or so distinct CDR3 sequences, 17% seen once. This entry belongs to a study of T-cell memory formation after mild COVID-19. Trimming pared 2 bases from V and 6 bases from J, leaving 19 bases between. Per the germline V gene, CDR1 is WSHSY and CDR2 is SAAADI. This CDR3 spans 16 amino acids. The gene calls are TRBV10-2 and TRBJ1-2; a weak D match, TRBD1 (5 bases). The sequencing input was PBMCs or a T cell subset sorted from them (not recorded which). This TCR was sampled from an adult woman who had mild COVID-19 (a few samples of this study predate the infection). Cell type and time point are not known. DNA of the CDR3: TGCGCCAGCAGTGAGCCACCACAGGTGCGAGAAAATGGCTACACCTTC. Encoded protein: CASSEPPQVRENGYTF.